This is a list of T cell receptor beta chains from one sample in a study of response to subunit inactivated influenza vaccine. TCRdb reprocessed the RT-PCR reads with MiXCR, giving one entry per CDR3 protein. The table has 450,000 to 700,000 distinct CDR3 sequences, 14% seen once. This specimen consisted of PBMCs from blood, obtained about 12 days after vaccination. These receptors were collected from a man aged 45-60 years who received an inactivated influenza vaccine. CDR3s leave out the opening cysteine and the closing phenylalanine or tryptophan. Each record gives: V gene, D gene, CDR3 protein. A D gene is named only where the DNA matches it firmly.

>TRBV29-1|NA
SVPANGVGNEQF
>TRBV7-9|NA
ASSLLGPSYNEQF
>TRBV12-3/TRBV12-4|NA
ASSLGYRETQY
>TRBV4-2|TRBD2
ASSQASGGTDTQY
>TRBV11-2|TRBD1
ASNRDRDTFLY
>TRBV7-9|TRBD1
ASRTGPGGPTNEKLF
>TRBV6-6|NA
ASSPPDGYEQY
>TRBV7-6|NA
ASSLAVNGKLL
>TRBV29-1|TRBD1
SVGQGRGETQY
>TRBV18|NA
ASSPGWGTFTDTQY
>TRBV7-9|TRBD1
ASSNRGDNYGYT
>TRBV5-6|TRBD1
ASSLVWDRGSDTQY
>TRBV15|TRBD2
ATSRGAGGHLSSYNEQF
>TRBV7-9|TRBD2
ASRPLAGGGQETQY
>TRBV3-1|TRBD2
ASSLALGLAGPQQETQY
>TRBV20-1|TRBD1
SARDLRQGEYNEQF
>TRBV18|TRBD1
ASSPGQGNEQF
>TRBV29-1|NA
SVDVNTEAF
>TRBV24-1|TRBD1
ATSDQQTGVPQPQH
>TRBV18|TRBD1
ASSPPGQGIYEQY
>TRBV6-1|NA
ASRLDGGAYEQY
>TRBV10-2|TRBD2
ASGWGGGSASYEQY
>TRBV6-1|NA
ATTNPGRNSPLH
>TRBV6-2/TRBV6-3|TRBD2
ASIFPGGNYDQY
>TRBV20-1|TRBD2
SASPDIRGGLNEQF
>TRBV3-1|NA
ASSNTRTGANVLT
>TRBV20-1|NA
SAREGSRGAEAF
>TRBV11-2|NA
ASSFGTLGFGANVLT
>TRBV10-2|TRBD1
ASSRGQGHQGDTQY
>TRBV6-5|NA
ASSHEGVANTEAF
>TRBV4-1|TRBD1
ASSLEDRGVWTGELF
>TRBV20-1|NA
SAFGDSNQPQH
>TRBV4-2|NA
ASSQDRAAKWVEVT
>TRBV29-1|TRBD1
SVEGYGTANYGYT
>TRBV18|TRBD1
ASSPDRAEAF
>TRBV25-1|TRBD2
ASRQSTSGNTDTQY
>TRBV4-1|TRBD2
ASSQEVTGLAPTWGF
>TRBV12-3/TRBV12-4|TRBD2
ASNPGTSGGKSTDTQY
>TRBV12-3/TRBV12-4|NA
ASSHKRANEQF
>TRBV4-3|NA
ASSQELAADYGYT
>TRBV24-1|NA
ATRRGAGDDTQY
>TRBV5-6|NA
ASSLRSRDTQY
>TRBV27|NA
ASSLGVSGKNIQY
>TRBV7-2|NA
ASSPTGSIYEQY
>TRBV7-9|NA
ASSPWDGRNSPLH
>TRBV7-2|TRBD1
ASNMDRVGTQY
>TRBV20-1|NA
SARGAQTSNEQF
>TRBV12-3/TRBV12-4|TRBD1
ASSPLGQGKETQY
>TRBV5-1|TRBD1
ASSLGNRGITLTEAF
>TRBV12-3/TRBV12-4|NA
ASSLWEEDTQY
>TRBV12-3/TRBV12-4|NA
ASSSTTYEQY
>TRBV28|TRBD1
ASRSFGTGTDTQY
>TRBV2|NA
ASSEFYRANTEAF
>TRBV27|NA
ATAGTPRVGSYNEQF
>TRBV12-3/TRBV12-4|NA
ASSMGRDTGELF